These T cell receptor beta chains were read from a single sample in a study of response to subunit inactivated influenza vaccine. TCRdb reprocessed the RT-PCR reads via MiXCR and lists one record per CDR3 protein. This table holds under 500,000 distinct CDR3 sequences, 9.5% to 12% found once. Source: PBMCs from blood, taken 40 to 50 days after vaccination. Receptors originate from a man aged 50 to 60 who received an inactivated influenza vaccine. The conserved cysteine and the conserved F or W are not part of the CDR3 here. A D gene is named only where the DNA matches it firmly.

TRBV3-1	TRBD2	TRBJ2-1	ASSIGTSSYNEQF
TRBV5-1	NA	TRBJ1-1	ASSSTRGGNTEAF
TRBV10-3	NA	TRBJ1-4	AIKREPNEKLF
TRBV9	NA	TRBJ2-6	ASSVSRAKKSNVLT
TRBV4-2	NA	TRBJ1-6	ASSQDFRAANSPLH
TRBV12-3/TRBV12-4	TRBD2	TRBJ2-5	ASSQGLGPETQY
TRBV18	NA	TRBJ2-7	ASSPRGAAYEQY
TRBV20-1	TRBD1	TRBJ2-7	SALDLGTVAEQY
TRBV7-2	TRBD1	TRBJ1-1	ATESGGLLGTEAF
TRBV7-2	TRBD2	TRBJ2-7	ASSLAGLGGNEQY
TRBV12-3/TRBV12-4	NA	TRBJ2-3	ATGRDRSTDTQY
TRBV7-2	NA	TRBJ2-7	ASSFQDYEQY
TRBV6-2/TRBV6-3	TRBD1	TRBJ2-7	ASKTGTGAYEQY
TRBV3-1	TRBD2	TRBJ2-3	LSSQEPSGGRRGPSGSTDTQY
TRBV10-3	NA	TRBJ2-1	ATGVGDSYNEQF
TRBV20-1	NA	TRBJ2-7	SAPFTSKYEQY
TRBV20-1	TRBD2	TRBJ2-7	SAREASGISYEQY
TRBV4-3	NA	TRBJ1-1	ASRARNTEAF
TRBV6-2/TRBV6-3	NA	TRBJ2-7	ASSWTVKPYEQY
TRBV5-1	NA	TRBJ2-1	ASSLGPDRGEQF
TRBV27	NA	TRBJ2-3	ASSLEQGFSTDTQY
TRBV12-3/TRBV12-4	TRBD2	TRBJ2-2	ASSSVSLAGTGTGELF
TRBV10-3	TRBD1	TRBJ1-5	AIGQGNQPQH
TRBV10-3	NA	TRBJ2-5	AISDPLVQETQY
TRBV7-9	TRBD2	TRBJ2-6	ASSFGLVDGANVLT
TRBV5-1	TRBD1	TRBJ1-2	ASSLADRAGGYT
TRBV5-1	NA	TRBJ2-2	ASHDANTGELF
TRBV6-4	TRBD2	TRBJ2-5	ASTPNGVGWGLAGPQETQY
TRBV20-1	NA	TRBJ2-6	SAAQESGANVLT
TRBV30	NA	TRBJ2-7	AWGPKGYEQY
TRBV7-2	NA	TRBJ2-1	ASSSHRRSYNEQF
TRBV3-1	NA	TRBJ2-7	ASSQYDEQY
TRBV15	NA	TRBJ2-5	ATSRVAWGETQY
TRBV7-9	NA	TRBJ2-3	ASRIGGYTDTQY
TRBV7-9	NA	TRBJ1-1	ASSSPPLNTEAF
TRBV25-1	TRBD2	TRBJ2-2	ASSPSFSGGTSGELF
TRBV7-8	NA	TRBJ2-3	ASSLATGFPDTQY
TRBV7-6	NA	TRBJ2-7	ASSATRVTEQY
TRBV27	TRBD1	TRBJ2-7	ASSPWTGNEQY
TRBV18	NA	TRBJ1-1	ASSPTSEARTEAF
TRBV2	TRBD1	TRBJ1-4	ASRQGIFNEKLF
TRBV25-1	NA	TRBJ2-2	ASSEYPLGPGELF
TRBV6-1	TRBD2	TRBJ2-7	ASTGLGLAAYEQY
TRBV10-2	TRBD1	TRBJ2-5	ASSESGAGGQETQY
TRBV12-3/TRBV12-4	TRBD2	TRBJ2-3	ASRPGLAGPGTDTQY
TRBV5-1	TRBD1	TRBJ2-2	ASSLQPGQGSGELF
TRBV6-1	NA	TRBJ2-5	ASKEGTLRETQY